The clone carrying this T cell receptor (beta chain) was observed a few times. V lost 4 bases and J 3 bases, leaving 10 bases between the germline ends. The CDR3 contains 13 residues. Germline CDR1 reads SGHTA; CDR2 reads FQGNSA. This entry belongs to a study of OX40 agonist ivuxolimab in advanced cancers. Libraries were prepared by immunoSEQ multiplex PCR; TCRdb keeps only in-frame clonotypes and omits some of them. The sample lists more than 60,000 clones; 81% were seen once. The material sequenced was CD4+ or CD8+ T cells sorted from blood, taken in a trial of the OX40 agonist ivuxolimab. The chain links TRBV7-2 to TRBJ2-7, with D unresolved. This TCR came from an adult with an advanced solid tumor such as melanoma, head and neck, liver or kidney cancer. CDR3 region: CASSSGRNYEQYF. The CDR3 DNA reads as TGTGCCAGCAGCTCAGGACGAAACTACGAGCAGTACTTC.